The clone carrying this T cell receptor (beta chain) was seen a few times. Its specificity is not known. CDR1 and CDR2 from the germline V gene are SGHTA and FQGNSA. Trimming shortened V by 3 bases and J by 4 bases, and 9 bases separated the two germline ends. There are 13 residues in the CDR3. Repertoires were generated with immunoSEQ multiplex PCR, while TCRdb's copy carries only in-frame clones and drops some. The table lists approximately 79,000 clones, under 90% of them singletons. The data derive from a study of T cell responses to AZD1222 COVID-19 vaccine. Study-wide findings and caveats: CD4 TCRs covered the whole spike, strongest at regions 160-218 and 743-854. White British people made up most donors, females outnumbered males, and clonal diversity was possibly underestimated. Sampled repertoires all dated from after the peak T cell response. Spike-specific TCR breadth rose after two AZD1222 doses, and depth rose as well.

The rearrangement uses TRBV7-2 and TRBJ1-1; no clear D. Sample: peripheral blood, taken 28 days after the second AZD1222 dose. The sequence was obtained from an adult who received the AZD1222 COVID-19 vaccine. In DNA form, the CDR3 reads TGTGCCAGCAGCTTGGTACGAGGCACTGAAGCTTTCTTT. Protein sequence: CASSLVRGTEAFF.